This entry lists 20 T cell receptor beta chains sequenced from one sample in a study of regulatory T cells in long-lasting Graves disease. To make TCR beta libraries, researchers used iRepertoire HTBI primers and Arm-PCR of CDR3 regions. Each CDR3 protein is one row after TCRdb ran MiXCR on the multiplex PCR reads. The sample holds hundreds of thousands of distinct CDR3 sequences, 15% to 20% seen once. Time point of the sample: newly diagnosed GD, antithyroid drugs for less than 3 months. PBMCs provided the RNA from which the TCR library was made. This sample also belongs to another study, concerning T cells in Graves' hyperthyroidism and ophthalmopathy.

Here the sequenced sample was peripheral blood mononuclear cells (PBMCs), taken at new diagnosis, from a patient treated with antithyroid drugs. The receptor set was obtained from a woman in her twenties or thirties with Graves disease.

The rearrangement links TRBV7-9 to TRBJ1-5; TRBD1 agrees at 10 bases. Per germline, CDR1 SEHNR and CDR2 FQNEAQ (reference sequence). V lost 4 bases to trimming and J lost 7 bases; unmatched junction nucleotides: 4. The length of the CDR3 is 14 residues. This CDR3 is CASSSGQGKQPQHF. The CDR3 DNA reads as TGTGCCAGCAGCTCGGGACAGGGGAAGCAGCCCCAGCATTTT.

In its sample, this clonotype was seen a few times. The CDR3 region is CSAHLLEGGTDTQYF. The CDR3 bases are TGCAGTGCTCACCTACTCGAGGGGGGCACAGATACGCAGTATTTT. J is TRBJ2-3 and V is TRBV20-1; tentatively, D is TRBD1 (6 bases). This CDR3 region has 15 residues. Germline CDR1 and CDR2: DFQATT and SNEGSKA (reference sequence). Trimming removed 5 bases at V and 1 base at J, with 16 bases between.

The chain is built from TRBV6-1 and TRBJ2-7; TRBD1 aligns across 10 bases. CDR1 is MNHNS and CDR2 is SASEGT in the germline V gene. The CDR3 sequence is 14 residues long. V gave up 5 bases and J gave up 12 bases; unmatched junction bases: 13. This chain's CDR3 is CASSLGTGAVTAYF. As DNA, the CDR3 is TGTGCCAGCAGTCTGGGGACAGGGGCAGTTACAGCGTACTTC.

This clonotype was counted ten times or more. The V gene is TRBV20-1, the J gene TRBJ1-1; D ambiguous. V shed 1 base and J shed 3 bases, with 12 bases lying between them. The length of the CDR3 is 14 residues. CDR1 and CDR2 (germline): DFQATT, SNEGSKA (reference sequence). The CDR3 DNA reads TGCAGTGCTAGAGTTAAGGGCCCACACACTGAAGCTTTCTTT. Residues: CSARVKGPHTEAFF.

This clonotype was seen many times. The CDR3 sequence is CASSSGQGLYGELFF. The CDR3 nucleotides read TGTGCCAGCAGTTCAGGACAGGGGCTTTACGGGGAGCTGTTTTTT. The V gene is TRBV12-3 or TRBV12-4, the J gene TRBJ2-2; 9 bases are a match to TRBD1. This CDR3 has 15 residues. V lost 4 bases, J lost 7 bases, and 7 bases stayed unmatched.

The chain employs TRBV19 and TRBJ2-1, with a weak D call TRBD2 (7 bases). The J call may be in error: the DNA end matches TRBJ2-5 better. This CDR3 has 13 residues. Per germline, CDR1 LNHDA and CDR2 SQIVND (reference sequence). CDR3 DNA sequence: TGTGCCAGAGAGGGGGAGGGCCAAGAGACCCAGTACTTC. Translation: CAREGEGQETQYF.

The gene calls are TRBV11-2 and TRBJ2-1; D could derive from TRBD1 or TRBD2 (5 bases each). Germline V gives CDR1 SGHAT, CDR2 FQNNGV. Trimming took off 0 bases at V and 2 bases at J, with 11 bases between the two ends. The CDR3 runs to 16 residues. CDR3 protein: CASSLDLWGTYNEQFF. The CDR3 DNA follows: TGTGCCAGCAGCTTAGATCTATGGGGGACCTACAATGAGCAGTTCTTC.

This clonotype has a handful of counts. The chain employs TRBV14 and TRBJ1-1; a possible D gene is TRBD1 (5 bases). The CDR3 covers 14 residues. The V and J ends lost 6 bases and 5 bases respectively, with 16 bases between them. CDR1 is SGHDN, CDR2 FVKESK, per germline. CDR3 region: CASSRTPMWTEAFF. DNA of the CDR3: TGTGCCAGCAGTAGGACACCGATGTGGACTGAAGCTTTCTTT. The entire variable domain, with the rest obtained from reference TRBV14 and TRBJ1-1, is as follows: EAGVTQFPSHSVIEKGQTVTLRCDPISGHDNLYWYRRVMGKEIKFLLHFVKESKQDESGMPNNRFLAERTGGTYSTLKVQPAELEDSGVYFCASSRTPMWTEAFFGQGTRLTVV.

The gene calls are TRBV6-6 and TRBJ1-5; D perhaps matches TRBD1 (5 bases). This CDR3 region has 14 residues. The V and J ends lost 0 bases and 6 bases respectively, with 9 bases between them. Looked up from germline, CDR1 is MNHNY and CDR2 is SVGAGI (reference sequence). Written as DNA, the CDR3 is TGTGCCAGCAGTTACTCGGGCAGGGCTCAGCCCCAGCATTTT. Translating gives CASSYSGRAQPQHF.

The rearrangement links TRBV24-1 to TRBJ2-7; no clear D gene. This CDR3 spans 15 amino acids. V was shortened by 4 bases and J by 2 bases, with 14 bases between the two germline ends. Per germline, CDR1 KGHDR and CDR2 SFDVKD. The CDR3 DNA sequence: TGTGCCACCAGTGACCAACGGCAACCCCCCTACGAGCAGTACTTC. Translating it yields CATSDQRQPPYEQYF.

The chain is built from TRBV30 and TRBJ2-1; D gene ambiguous. V was cut by 1 base and J by 9 bases, with 13 bases left in between. CDR3 length equals 13 residues. Germline V gene sequence: CDR1 GTSNPN, CDR2 SVGIG (reference sequence). The DNA for the CDR3 is TGTGCCTGGAGTGCAGGTCTCCTCAGTGAGCAGTTCTTC. Translation: CAWSAGLLSEQFF. Using reference TRBV30 and TRBJ2-1 for the parts outside the CDR3, the full variable domain is SQTIHQWPATLVQPVGSPLSLECTVEGTSNPNLYWYRQAAGRGLQLLFYSVGIGQISSEVPQNLSASRPQDRQFILSSKKLLLSDSGFYLCAWSAGLLSEQFFGPGTRLTVL.

This clonotype was seen only a few times. The V and J genes are TRBV5-1 and TRBJ1-1, with a possible D match to TRBD1 (5 bases). CDR3 size: 14 residues. The ends were cut back, 4 bases at V and 4 bases at J, with 14 bases in the middle. Per germline, CDR1 SGHRS and CDR2 YFSETQ. The CDR3 protein is CASSGQGSGTEAFF. DNA for the CDR3: TGCGCCAGCAGCGGACAAGGGTCGGGCACTGAAGCTTTCTTT. Full variable domain (missing parts from reference TRBV5-1 and TRBJ1-1): KAGVTQTPRYLIKTRGQQVTLSCSPISGHRSVSWYQQTPGQGLQFLFEYFSETQRNKGNFPGRFSGRQFSNSRSEMNVSTLELGDSALYLCASSGQGSGTEAFFGQGTRLTVV.

This clonotype was found a few times. V gene TRBV7-9 combines with J gene TRBJ1-2, with a weak D call TRBD1 (5 bases). The germline CDR1 and CDR2 sequences are SEHNR and FQNEAQ (reference sequence). There are 18 residues in the CDR3. V shed 1 base and J shed 0 bases, with 18 bases lying between them. In nucleotides, the CDR3 is TGTGCCAGCAGCTTAGGGGGCCTCTCCCTGTCGACTAACTATGGCTACACCTTC. Residues: CASSLGGLSLSTNYGYTF. The whole variable domain, filled in from reference TRBV7-9 and TRBJ1-2, reads DTGVSQNPRHKITKRGQNVTFRCDPISEHNRLYWYRQTLGQGPEFLTYFQNEAQLEKSRLLSDRFSAERPKGSFSTLEIQRTEQGDSAMYLCASSLGGLSLSTNYGYTFGSGTRLTVV.

This clonotype was seen a few times. This sequence joins TRBV6-1 and TRBJ1-6; D not resolved. The V end was cut by 5 bases, the J end by 0 bases, with 14 bases between. This CDR3 has 17 amino acids. CDR1 is MNHNS, CDR2 SASEGT, per germline. CDR3 protein: CASSRRPPSSYNSPLHF. In DNA form, the CDR3 reads TGTGCCAGCAGTAGACGGCCCCCTAGCTCCTATAATTCACCCCTCCACTTT.

In this sample, this clonotype turned up many times. The chain links TRBV12-3 or TRBV12-4 to TRBJ2-7; D not resolved. Trimming pared 8 bases from V and 7 bases from J, leaving 12 bases between. The CDR3 length is 11 residues. In DNA form, the CDR3 reads TGTGCCAGCGCGGAGCAAAGTGAGCAGTACTTC. Encoded protein: CASAEQSEQYF.

There are many counts of this clonotype. This rearrangement joins TRBV19 to TRBJ2-7; D is undetermined. Germline-derived CDR1 and CDR2 are LNHDA and SQIVND (reference sequence). Trimming stripped 8 bases from V and 3 bases from J, with 14 bases between. The CDR3 spans 13 residues. CDR3 loop: CASGSDGNYEQYF. In DNA, the CDR3 is TGTGCCAGTGGGTCGGACGGCAACTACGAGCAGTACTTC.

This clonotype was counted a few times. The chain combines TRBV6-2 or TRBV6-3 with TRBJ2-3, with D tentatively TRBD1 or TRBD2 (5 bases each). This CDR3 is built from 12 residues. The ends were cut back, 10 bases at V and 1 base at J, with 9 bases in the middle. Germline assignment: CDR1 MNHEY and CDR2 SVGEGT. The CDR3 coding sequence is TGTGCCATCGGGACCGGCACAGATACGCAGTATTTT. This sequence encodes CAIGTGTDTQYF.

In this sample, this clonotype turned up a few times. This rearrangement joins TRBV5-6 to TRBJ1-2; 9 bases line up with TRBD1. The CDR3 is 16 amino acids. Germline-derived CDR1 and CDR2 are SGHDT and YYEEEE. V was pared by 4 bases and J by 4 bases, with 11 bases of the junction left unmatched. The CDR3 sequence: CASSKLPGQGPYGYTF. The CDR3 DNA reads TGTGCCAGCAGCAAATTACCGGGACAGGGACCCTATGGCTACACCTTC.

This clonotype was counted at least ten times. The chain carries TRBV12-3 or TRBV12-4 and TRBJ2-5; D gene ambiguous. The CDR3 totals 16 residues. Trimming took off 7 bases at V and 2 bases at J, with 20 bases between the two ends. For the CDR3, the DNA is TGTGCCAGCAAAACCACAGTTACCGGAAATCAAGAGACCCAGTACTTC. It codes for CASKTTVTGNQETQYF.

This chain links TRBV20-1 with TRBJ2-1; 10 bases align to TRBD2. The V segment lost 1 base and the J segment 5 bases; nucleotides outside the gene matches: 5. The CDR3 loop spans 15 amino acids. CDR1 is DFQATT, CDR2 SNEGSKA, per germline (reference sequence). This CDR3 reads CSARGTSGADNEQFF. The CDR3 nucleotides are TGCAGTGCTAGAGGGACTAGCGGAGCGGACAATGAGCAGTTCTTC.